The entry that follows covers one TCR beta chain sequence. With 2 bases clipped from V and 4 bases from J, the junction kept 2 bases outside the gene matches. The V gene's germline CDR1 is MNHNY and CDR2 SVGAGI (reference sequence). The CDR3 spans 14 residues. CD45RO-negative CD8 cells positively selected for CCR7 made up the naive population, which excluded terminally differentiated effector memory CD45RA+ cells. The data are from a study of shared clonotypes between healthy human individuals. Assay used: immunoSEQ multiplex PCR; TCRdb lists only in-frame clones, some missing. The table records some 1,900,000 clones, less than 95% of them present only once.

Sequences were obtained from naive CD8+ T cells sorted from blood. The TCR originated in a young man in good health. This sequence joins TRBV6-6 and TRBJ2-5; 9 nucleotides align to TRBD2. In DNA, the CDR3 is TGTGCCAGCAGTTACGGCGGGGGGGGAGAGACCCAGTACTTC. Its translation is CASSYGGGGETQYF.